This T cell receptor beta chain was retrieved from a study of T cell repertoires in cytomegalovirus infection. TCRdb redid the calling of the reads with MiXCR, one entry per CDR3 protein. Of some 800,000 distinct CDR3 sequences in the sample, about 33% were seen once. In regard to this clonotype: Its antigen remains unidentified.

This specimen consisted of cultured CD8+ T cells from PBMCs, obtained from culture after CMV antigen stimulation. The TCR originated in a human donor in good health (CMV status not recorded). Some clones in this sample may be carry-over from other donors' samples.

The DNA of the CDR3 is TGTGCCAGCAGTGGACAGTCAAAAGCTTTCTTT. This codes for CASSGQSKAFF. V gene TRBV2 combines with J gene TRBJ1-1; possible D gene TRBD1, 5 bases. Looked up from germline, CDR1 is SNHLY and CDR2 is FYNNEI. The CDR3 extends over 11 amino acids. Trimming took 4 bases from V and 9 from J, leaving 9 bases between them.